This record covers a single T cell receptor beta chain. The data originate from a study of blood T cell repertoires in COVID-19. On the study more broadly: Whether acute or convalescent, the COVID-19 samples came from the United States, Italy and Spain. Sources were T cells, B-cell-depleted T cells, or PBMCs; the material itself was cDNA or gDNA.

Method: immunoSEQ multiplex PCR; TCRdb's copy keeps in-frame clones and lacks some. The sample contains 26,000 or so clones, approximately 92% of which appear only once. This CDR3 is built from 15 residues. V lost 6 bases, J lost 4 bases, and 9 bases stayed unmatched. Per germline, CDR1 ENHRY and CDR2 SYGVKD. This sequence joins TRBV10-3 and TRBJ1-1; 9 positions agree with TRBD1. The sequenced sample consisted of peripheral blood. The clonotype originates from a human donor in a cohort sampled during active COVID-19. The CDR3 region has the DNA TGTGCCATCAGGCATCACCGGGACAGGGCCACTGAAGCTTTCTTT. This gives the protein CAIRHHRDRATEAFF.